This TCR beta chain stems from a study of CD8+CD57+ T cells in acquired aplastic anemia. Study summary: On average, sorted CD4+ and CD8+ cells gave roughly 3 ug of DNA. Healthy-donor CD4+ cells averaged roughly 10.8 million reads.

The germline gives CDR1 SGHNT, CDR2 YYREEE (reference sequence). This CDR3 is built from 14 residues. Study-level findings and limits: Around 29 shared CD8+ CDR3s appeared highly expressed within patients' immunodominant clones.

Concerning this clonotype itself: As yet, its antigen is unknown. The junction differs from germline at one of its ends, possibly a read error.

The TCR beta profiling, which covered VDJ combination and CDR3 sequence, was carried out using genomic DNA as the template. MiXCR was run by TCRdb on the reads, yielding one entry per CDR3 protein. The table has 400,000 to 450,000 distinct CDR3 sequences, 65% to 80% seen once. This TCR was sampled from a human donor in good health, serving as a control. The specimen was sorted CD4+, CD8+, or CD8+CD57+ T cells (not recorded which) from PBMCs. The chain uses TRBV5-4 and TRBJ1-1, with 7 bases that match TRBD1. The CDR3 bases are TGTGCCAGCAGCCCGGACAGGCATTCCACTGAAGCTCTCTTT. It codes for CASSPDRHSTEALF.